This TCR beta chain was identified during a study of blood T cell repertoires in COVID-19. Study-wide background: The origin of the acute and convalescent COVID-19 samples was the United States, Italy and Spain. Nucleic acid was either cDNA or gDNA, and it came from T cells, B-cell-depleted T cells, or PBMCs.

Source study methods: Quantification of nucleated cells was approximated via reference gene primer amplification. The repertoire was sequenced with immunoSEQ multiplex PCR; TCRdb's copy has only in-frame clones and lacks some. V, J and clone size are those of that table, while D and trimming were read from the DNA. The table lists around 140,000 clones, approximately 88% of them singletons. The germline gives CDR1 MNHNY, CDR2 SVGAGI (reference sequence). The CDR3 loop spans 17 amino acids. V dropped 5 bases and J dropped 4 bases, with 23 bases sitting between them. The specimen sequenced was peripheral blood. The chain links TRBV6-6 to TRBJ1-2; the D is unclear. The TCR sequence derives from a man aged 70-80 years with acute or convalescent COVID-19. This chain's CDR3 is CASSPSESYFTSYGYTF. DNA of the CDR3: TGTGCCAGCAGTCCATCCGAGTCTTACTTCACTTCCTATGGCTACACCTTC.